This is a list of T cell receptor beta chains from one sample in a study of shared clonotypes between healthy human individuals. Sequencing was performed with immunoSEQ multiplex PCR; in TCRdb, only in-frame clones are kept and a portion is missing. The sample has 640,000 or so clones, approximately 79% seen once; the top ten hold around 2%. The sequenced sample was memory CD4+ T cells sorted from blood. These receptors all come from a young woman in good health. Each CDR3 is given with its conserved first and last residue. A D gene is named only where the DNA matches it firmly. Size values are once, few and many counts, or a class for expanded clones, and some rows have none.

v_gene: TRBV6-1
abundance: -
j_gene: TRBJ2-1
d_gene: TRBD2
CDR3aa: CASSAKGTSGKHNEQFF
CDR3nt: TGTGCCAGCAGTGCGAAGGGGACTAGCGGGAAGCACAATGAGCAGTTCTTC

v_gene: TRBV5-1
abundance: few
j_gene: TRBJ1-2
d_gene: -
CDR3aa: CASSLEGLSGYTF
CDR3nt: TGCGCCAGCAGCTTGGAGGGGTTAAGTGGCTACACCTTC

v_gene: TRBV29-1
abundance: -
j_gene: TRBJ2-1
d_gene: TRBD2
CDR3aa: CSTGTSLHEQFF
CDR3nt: TGCAGCACCGGGACTAGTCTCCATGAGCAGTTCTTC

v_gene: TRBV7-2
abundance: -
j_gene: TRBJ2-7
d_gene: -
CDR3aa: CASSLPQASYEQYF
CDR3nt: TGTGCCAGCAGCTTACCCCAGGCTTCCTACGAGCAGTACTTC

v_gene: TRBV28
abundance: once
j_gene: TRBJ1-2
d_gene: -
CDR3aa: CASSTGLANYGYTF
CDR3nt: TGTGCCAGCAGTACAGGACTAGCTAACTATGGCTACACCTTC

v_gene: TRBV5-1
abundance: -
j_gene: TRBJ2-3
d_gene: -
CDR3aa: CASSGSDTQYF
CDR3nt: TGCGCCAGCAGCGGAAGTGATACGCAGTATTTT

v_gene: TRBV5-1
abundance: -
j_gene: TRBJ2-2
d_gene: TRBD1
CDR3aa: CASSLHAVRGPNTGELFF
CDR3nt: TGCGCCAGCAGCTTACACGCGGTCAGGGGGCCGAACACCGGGGAGCTGTTTTTT

v_gene: TRBV28
abundance: -
j_gene: TRBJ2-7
d_gene: TRBD1
CDR3aa: CATRGRPGTEVSYEQYF
CDR3nt: TGTGCCACCAGGGGAAGACCCGGGACAGAAGTCTCCTACGAGCAGTACTTC

v_gene: TRBV7-2
abundance: -
j_gene: TRBJ2-7
d_gene: -
CDR3aa: CASSFNTGIYEQYF
CDR3nt: TGTGCCAGCAGCTTCAACACAGGGATCTACGAGCAGTACTTC

v_gene: TRBV7-8
abundance: -
j_gene: TRBJ2-7
d_gene: -
CDR3aa: CASSARKGVFYEQYF
CDR3nt: TGTGCCAGCAGCGCACGGAAGGGGGTATTCTACGAGCAGTACTTC

v_gene: TRBV7-3
abundance: -
j_gene: TRBJ1-2
d_gene: TRBD1
CDR3aa: CASSWTGTLGYTF
CDR3nt: TGTGCCAGCAGCTGGACAGGGACGCTTGGCTACACCTTC

v_gene: TRBV7-2
abundance: -
j_gene: TRBJ1-2
d_gene: TRBD1
CDR3aa: CASSLDGTGWLNGYTF
CDR3nt: TGTGCCAGCAGCTTAGATGGGACAGGGTGGCTAAACGGCTACACCTTC